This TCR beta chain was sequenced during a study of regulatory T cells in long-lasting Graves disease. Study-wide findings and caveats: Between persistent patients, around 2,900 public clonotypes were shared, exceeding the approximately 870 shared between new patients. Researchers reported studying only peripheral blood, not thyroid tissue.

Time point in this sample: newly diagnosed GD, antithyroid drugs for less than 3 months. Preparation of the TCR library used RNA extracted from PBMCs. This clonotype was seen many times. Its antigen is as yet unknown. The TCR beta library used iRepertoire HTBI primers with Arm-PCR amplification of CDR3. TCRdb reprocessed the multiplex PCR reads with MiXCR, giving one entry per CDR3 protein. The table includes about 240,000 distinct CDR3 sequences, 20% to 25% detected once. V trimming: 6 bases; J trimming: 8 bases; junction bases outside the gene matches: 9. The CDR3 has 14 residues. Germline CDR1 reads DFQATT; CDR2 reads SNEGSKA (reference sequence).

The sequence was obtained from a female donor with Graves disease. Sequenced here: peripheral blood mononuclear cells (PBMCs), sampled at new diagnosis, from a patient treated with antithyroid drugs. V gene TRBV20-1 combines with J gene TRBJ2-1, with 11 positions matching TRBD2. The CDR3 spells CSANSGRATDEQFF. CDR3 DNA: TGCAGTGCAAATAGCGGGAGGGCCACGGATGAGCAGTTCTTC.